The source of this TCR beta chain is a study of T cells after yellow fever vaccination. TCRdb called the 5' RACE reads again in MiXCR, with one record for every CDR3 protein. The sample consists of some 220,000 distinct CDR3 sequences, 3% to 3.5% of them appearing once. This clonotype was recorded at least ten times. What it recognizes is unknown. V was cut by 7 bases and J by 0 bases, with 4 bases left in between. The CDR3 has 11 residues. Whole-study results and caveats: Abundant clonotypes (contaminants from the bulk population) could be present in FACS-sorted repertoires.

V and J are TRBV12-3 or TRBV12-4 and TRBJ2-7; the D is unclear. The sequences come from CD4+ T cells sorted from PBMCs, collected 10 days after the yellow fever booster vaccination. This clonotype was obtained from a man aged 18 to 29 who received the YFV17D yellow fever vaccine. The DNA for the CDR3 is TGTGCCAGCATTTTCTCCTACGAGCAGTACGTC. Its protein product is CASIFSYEQYV.